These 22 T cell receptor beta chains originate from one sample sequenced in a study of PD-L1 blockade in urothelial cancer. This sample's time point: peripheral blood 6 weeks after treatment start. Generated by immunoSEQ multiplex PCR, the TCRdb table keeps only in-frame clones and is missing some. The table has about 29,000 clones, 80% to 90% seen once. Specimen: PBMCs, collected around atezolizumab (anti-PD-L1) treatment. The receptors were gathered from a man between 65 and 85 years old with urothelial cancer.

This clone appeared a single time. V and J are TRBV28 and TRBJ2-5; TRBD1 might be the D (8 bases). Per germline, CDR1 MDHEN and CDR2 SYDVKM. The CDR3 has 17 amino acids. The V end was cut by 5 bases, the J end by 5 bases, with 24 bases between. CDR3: CASSATGTGTGGETQYF. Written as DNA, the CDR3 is TGTGCCAGCAGTGCGACCGGGACAGGAACCGGGGGGGAGACCCAGTACTTC.

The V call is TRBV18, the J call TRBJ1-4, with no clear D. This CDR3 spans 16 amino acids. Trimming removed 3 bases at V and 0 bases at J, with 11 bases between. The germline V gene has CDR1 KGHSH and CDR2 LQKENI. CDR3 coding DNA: TGTGCCAGCTCACCGAACAGAGCTGCAACTAATGAAAAACTGTTTTTT. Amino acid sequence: CASSPNRAATNEKLFF.

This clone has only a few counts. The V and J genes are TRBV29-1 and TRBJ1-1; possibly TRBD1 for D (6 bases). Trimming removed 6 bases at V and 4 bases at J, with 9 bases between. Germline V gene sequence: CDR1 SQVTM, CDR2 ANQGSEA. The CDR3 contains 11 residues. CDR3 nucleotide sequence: TGCAGCGTGCCAGGGGTCACTGAAGCTTTCTTT. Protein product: CSVPGVTEAFF.

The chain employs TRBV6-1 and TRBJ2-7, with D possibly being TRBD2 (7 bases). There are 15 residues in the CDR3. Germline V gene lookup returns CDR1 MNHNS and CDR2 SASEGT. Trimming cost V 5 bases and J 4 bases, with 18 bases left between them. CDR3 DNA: TGTGCCAGCAGTTTGGGGCGGGGGCATTTTTACGAGCAGTACTTC. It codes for CASSLGRGHFYEQYF.

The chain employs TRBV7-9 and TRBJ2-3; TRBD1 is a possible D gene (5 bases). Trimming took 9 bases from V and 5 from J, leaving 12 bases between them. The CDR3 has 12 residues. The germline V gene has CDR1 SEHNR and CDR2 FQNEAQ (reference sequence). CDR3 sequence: CASQGFRDTQYF. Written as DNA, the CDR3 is TGTGCCAGTCAGGGTTTTCGAGATACGCAGTATTTT.

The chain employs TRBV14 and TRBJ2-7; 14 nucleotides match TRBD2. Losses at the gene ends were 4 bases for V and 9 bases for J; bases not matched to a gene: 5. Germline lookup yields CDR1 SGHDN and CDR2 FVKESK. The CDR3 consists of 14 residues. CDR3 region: CASSPGTSGSVQYF. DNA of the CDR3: TGTGCCAGCAGCCCAGGGACTAGCGGGAGTGTGCAGTACTTC.

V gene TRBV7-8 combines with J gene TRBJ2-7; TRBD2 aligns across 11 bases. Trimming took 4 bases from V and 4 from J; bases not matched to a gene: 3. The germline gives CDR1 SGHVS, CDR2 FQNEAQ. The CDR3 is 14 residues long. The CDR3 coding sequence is TGTGCCAGCAGCTCGTTAGCGGGAGGGTACGAGCAGTACTTC. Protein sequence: CASSSLAGGYEQYF.

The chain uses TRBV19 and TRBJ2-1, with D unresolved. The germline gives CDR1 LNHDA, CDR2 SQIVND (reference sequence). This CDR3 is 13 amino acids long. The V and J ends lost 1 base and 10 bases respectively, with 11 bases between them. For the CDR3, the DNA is TGTGCCAGTAGTATAGGCCCAGCTAGGGAGCAGTTCTTC. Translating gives CASSIGPAREQFF.

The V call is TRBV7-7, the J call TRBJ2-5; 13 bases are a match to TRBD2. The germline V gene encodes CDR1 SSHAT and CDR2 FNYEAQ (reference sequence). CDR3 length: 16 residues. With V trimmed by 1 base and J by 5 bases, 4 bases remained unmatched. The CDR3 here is CASSLGTSGGGETQYF. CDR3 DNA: TGTGCCAGCAGCTTAGGGACTAGCGGGGGTGGGGAGACCCAGTACTTC.

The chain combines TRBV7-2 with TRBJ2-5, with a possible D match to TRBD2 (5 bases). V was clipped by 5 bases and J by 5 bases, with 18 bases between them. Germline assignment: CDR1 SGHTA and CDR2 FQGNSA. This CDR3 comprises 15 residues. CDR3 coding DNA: TGTGCCAGCAGCACCCGGACGACGACGGGGGAGACCCAGTACTTC. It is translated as CASSTRTTTGETQYF.

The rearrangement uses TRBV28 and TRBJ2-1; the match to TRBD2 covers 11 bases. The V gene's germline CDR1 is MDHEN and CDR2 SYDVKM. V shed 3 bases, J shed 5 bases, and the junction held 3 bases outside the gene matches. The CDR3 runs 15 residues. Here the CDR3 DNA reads TGTGCCAGCAGTTTGGTAGCGGGAGGGGACAATGAGCAGTTCTTC. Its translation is CASSLVAGGDNEQFF.

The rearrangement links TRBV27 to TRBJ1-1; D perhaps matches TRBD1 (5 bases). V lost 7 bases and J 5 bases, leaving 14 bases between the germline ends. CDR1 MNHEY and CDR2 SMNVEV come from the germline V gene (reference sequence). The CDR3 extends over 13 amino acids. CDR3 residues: CASTPAGRTEAFF. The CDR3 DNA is TGTGCCAGCACCCCGGCGGGGCGGACTGAAGCTTTCTTT.

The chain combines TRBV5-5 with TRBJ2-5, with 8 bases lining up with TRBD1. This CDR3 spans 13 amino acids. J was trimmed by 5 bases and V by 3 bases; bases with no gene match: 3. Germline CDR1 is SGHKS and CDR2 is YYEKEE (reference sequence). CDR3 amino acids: CASSWTGRETQYF. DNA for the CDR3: TGTGCCAGCAGCTGGACAGGGAGGGAGACCCAGTACTTC.

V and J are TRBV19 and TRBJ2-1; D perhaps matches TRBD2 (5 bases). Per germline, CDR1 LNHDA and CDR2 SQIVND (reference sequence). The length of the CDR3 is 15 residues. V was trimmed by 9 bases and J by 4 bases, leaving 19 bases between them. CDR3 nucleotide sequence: TGTGCCAGCCTCGAGGTCAGCGGATATTACAATGAGCAGTTCTTC. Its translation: CASLEVSGYYNEQFF.

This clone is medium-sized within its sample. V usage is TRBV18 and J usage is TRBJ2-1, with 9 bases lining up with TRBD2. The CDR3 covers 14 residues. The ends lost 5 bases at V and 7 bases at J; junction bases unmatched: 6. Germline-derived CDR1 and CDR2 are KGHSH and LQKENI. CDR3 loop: CASSLAGARNEQFF. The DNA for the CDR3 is TGTGCCAGCTCATTAGCGGGAGCTAGGAATGAGCAGTTCTTC.

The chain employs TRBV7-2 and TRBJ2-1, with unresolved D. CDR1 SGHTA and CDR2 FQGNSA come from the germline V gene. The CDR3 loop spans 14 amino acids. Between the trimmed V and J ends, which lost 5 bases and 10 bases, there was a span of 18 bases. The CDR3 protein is CASSQRLLVSEQFF. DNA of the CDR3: TGTGCCAGCAGCCAAAGACTTTTAGTGAGCGAGCAGTTCTTC.

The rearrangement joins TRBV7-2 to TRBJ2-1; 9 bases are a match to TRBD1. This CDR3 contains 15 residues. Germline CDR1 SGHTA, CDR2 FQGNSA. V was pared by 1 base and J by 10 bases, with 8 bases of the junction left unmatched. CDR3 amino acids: CASSLDRDRVREQFF. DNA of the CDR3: TGTGCCAGCAGCTTAGATCGGGACAGGGTGCGAGAGCAGTTCTTC.

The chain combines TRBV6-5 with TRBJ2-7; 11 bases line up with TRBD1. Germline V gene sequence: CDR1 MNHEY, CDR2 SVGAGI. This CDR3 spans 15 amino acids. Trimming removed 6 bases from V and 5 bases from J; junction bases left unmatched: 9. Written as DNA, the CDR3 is TGTGCCAGCAGAGAGGACAGGGGGCGCGCCAACGAGCAGTACTTC. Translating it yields CASREDRGRANEQYF.

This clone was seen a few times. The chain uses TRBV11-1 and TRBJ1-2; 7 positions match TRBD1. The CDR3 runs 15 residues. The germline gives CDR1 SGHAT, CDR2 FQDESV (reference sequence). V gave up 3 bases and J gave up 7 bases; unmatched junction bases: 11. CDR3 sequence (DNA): TGTGCCAGCAGCTTGAACACCGACAGGGCCGGTGGCTACACCTTC. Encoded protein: CASSLNTDRAGGYTF.

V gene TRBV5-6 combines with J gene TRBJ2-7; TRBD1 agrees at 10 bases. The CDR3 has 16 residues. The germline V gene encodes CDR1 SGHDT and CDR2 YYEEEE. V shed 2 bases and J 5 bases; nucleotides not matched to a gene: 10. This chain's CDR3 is CASSFPPTGTGDEQYF. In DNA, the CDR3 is TGTGCCAGCAGCTTTCCCCCCACAGGGACAGGGGACGAGCAGTACTTC.

DNA for the CDR3: TGTGCCAGTAGTCCTCCGCGGGGGACTTACAATGAGCAGTTCTTC. It translates to CASSPPRGTYNEQFF. The chain couples TRBV19 to TRBJ2-1, with TRBD2 identical over 7 bases. Germline V CDR1 and CDR2: LNHDA, SQIVND (reference sequence). The CDR3 consists of 15 residues. J gave up 4 bases and V 5 bases, and 8 bases lay outside the gene matches.

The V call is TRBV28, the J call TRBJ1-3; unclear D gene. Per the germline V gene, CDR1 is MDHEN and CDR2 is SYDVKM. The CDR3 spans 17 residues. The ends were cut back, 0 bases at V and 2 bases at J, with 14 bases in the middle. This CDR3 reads CASSLWADEGAGNTIYF. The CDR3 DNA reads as TGTGCCAGCAGTTTATGGGCGGACGAGGGCGCTGGAAACACCATATATTTT. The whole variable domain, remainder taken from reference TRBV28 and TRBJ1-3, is DVKVTQSSRYLVKRTGEKVFLECVQDMDHENMFWYRQDPGLGLRLIYFSYDVKMKEKGDIPEGYSVSREKKERFSLILESASTNQTSMYLCASSLWADEGAGNTIYFGEGSWLTVV.